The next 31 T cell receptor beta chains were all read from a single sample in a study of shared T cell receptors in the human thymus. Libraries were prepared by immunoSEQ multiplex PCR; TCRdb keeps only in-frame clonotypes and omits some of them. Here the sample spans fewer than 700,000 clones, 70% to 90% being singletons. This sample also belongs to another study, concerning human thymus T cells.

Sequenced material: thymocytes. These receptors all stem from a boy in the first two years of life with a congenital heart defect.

The DNA of the CDR3 is TGCAGCGTTGAAGGGCGTAGACAGGGCATGAACACTGAAGCTTTCTTT. It encodes CSVEGRRQGMNTEAFF. This chain uses TRBV29-1 with TRBJ1-1, with 7 bases identical to TRBD1. V lost 1 base, J lost 0 bases, and 8 bases stayed unmatched. This CDR3 has 16 residues. Germline CDR1 SQVTM, CDR2 ANQGSEA.

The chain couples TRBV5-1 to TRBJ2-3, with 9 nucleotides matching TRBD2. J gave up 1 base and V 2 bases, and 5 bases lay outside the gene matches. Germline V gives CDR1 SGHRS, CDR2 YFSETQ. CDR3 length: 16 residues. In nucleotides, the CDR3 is TGCGCCAGCAGCTTCCTGGGACTAGCTGGCACAGATACGCAGTATTTT. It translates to CASSFLGLAGTDTQYF.

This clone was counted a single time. DNA of the CDR3: TGTGCCAGCGGTAGCGGGAGAAGCTGGACCGGGGAGCTGTTTTTT. This gives the protein CASGSGRSWTGELFF. V gene TRBV28 combines with J gene TRBJ2-2; TRBD2 matches 9 bases. The CDR3 contains 15 residues. J gave up 5 bases and V 8 bases, and 9 bases lay outside the gene matches. Germline V gene data show CDR1 as MDHEN and CDR2 as SYDVKM.

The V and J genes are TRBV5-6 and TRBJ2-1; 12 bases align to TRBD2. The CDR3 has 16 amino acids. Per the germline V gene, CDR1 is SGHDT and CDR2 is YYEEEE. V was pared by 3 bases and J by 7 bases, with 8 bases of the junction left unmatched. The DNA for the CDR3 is TGTGCCAGCAGCTCTGGCCTAGCGGGAGGGAGGAATGAGCAGTTCTTC. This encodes CASSSGLAGGRNEQFF.

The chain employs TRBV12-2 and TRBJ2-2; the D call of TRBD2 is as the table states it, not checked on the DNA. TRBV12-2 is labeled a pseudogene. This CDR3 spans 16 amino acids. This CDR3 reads CASRSARLAGTGELFF. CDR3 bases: TGTGCAAGTCGCTCCGCCCGACTAGCGGGTACCGGGGAGCTGTTTTTT.

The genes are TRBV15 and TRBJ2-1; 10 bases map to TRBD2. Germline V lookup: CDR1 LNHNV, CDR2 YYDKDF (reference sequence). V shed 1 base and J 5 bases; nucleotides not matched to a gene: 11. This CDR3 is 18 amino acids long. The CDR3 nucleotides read TGTGCCACCAGCAGAGGTCCCCTAGCGGGAGCGGGGCACAATGAGCAGTTCTTC. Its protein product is CATSRGPLAGAGHNEQFF.

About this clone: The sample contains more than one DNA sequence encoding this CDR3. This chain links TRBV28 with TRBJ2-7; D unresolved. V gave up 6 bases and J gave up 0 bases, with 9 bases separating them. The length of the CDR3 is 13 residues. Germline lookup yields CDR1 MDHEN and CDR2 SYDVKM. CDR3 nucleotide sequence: TGTGCCAGCAGCCGGGTTTCCTCCTACGAGCAGTACTTC. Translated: CASSRVSSYEQYF.

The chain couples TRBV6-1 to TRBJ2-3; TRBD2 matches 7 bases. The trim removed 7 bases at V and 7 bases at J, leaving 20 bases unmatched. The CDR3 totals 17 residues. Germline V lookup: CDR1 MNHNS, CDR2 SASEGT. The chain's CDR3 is CASNDRREGMRTYTQYF. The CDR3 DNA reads TGTGCCAGCAATGATCGGAGGGAGGGTATGAGGACATATACGCAGTATTTT.

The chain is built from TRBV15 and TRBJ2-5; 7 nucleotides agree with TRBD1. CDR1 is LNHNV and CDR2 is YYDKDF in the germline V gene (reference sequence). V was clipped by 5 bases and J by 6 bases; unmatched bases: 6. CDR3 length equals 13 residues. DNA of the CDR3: TGTGCCACCAGCTACATGACAGGGCAGACCCAGTACTTC. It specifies CATSYMTGQTQYF.

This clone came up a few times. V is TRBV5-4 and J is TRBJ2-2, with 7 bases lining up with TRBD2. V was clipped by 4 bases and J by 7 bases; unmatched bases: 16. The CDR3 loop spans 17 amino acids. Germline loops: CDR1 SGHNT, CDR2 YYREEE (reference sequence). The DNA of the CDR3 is TGTGCCAGCAGCCCAGGACTGGGCGGGAGAGTTATCGGGGAGCTGTTTTTT. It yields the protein CASSPGLGGRVIGELFF.

Here the CDR3 reads CASRDGGVGEQYF. CDR3 coding DNA: TGTGCCAGCAGGGACGGGGGGGTCGGGGAGCAGTACTTC. The chain joins TRBV6-1 to TRBJ2-7, with 8 positions matching TRBD2. CDR1 MNHNS and CDR2 SASEGT come from the germline V gene. V dropped 6 bases and J dropped 7; count of bases not matched to a gene: 8. This CDR3 is 13 amino acids long.

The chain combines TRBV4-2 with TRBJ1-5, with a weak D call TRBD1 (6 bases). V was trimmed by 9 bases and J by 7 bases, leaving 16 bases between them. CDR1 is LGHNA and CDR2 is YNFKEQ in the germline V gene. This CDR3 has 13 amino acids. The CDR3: CASKQGGRQPQHF. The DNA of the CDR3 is TGTGCCAGTAAACAGGGAGGGAGACAGCCCCAGCATTTT.

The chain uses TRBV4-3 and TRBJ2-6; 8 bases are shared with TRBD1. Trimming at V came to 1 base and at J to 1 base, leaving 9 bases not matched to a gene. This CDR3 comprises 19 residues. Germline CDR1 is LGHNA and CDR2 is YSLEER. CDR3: CASSQVVPTGESGANVLTF. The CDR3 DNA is TGCGCCAGCAGCCAAGTCGTGCCGACAGGGGAGTCTGGGGCCAACGTCCTGACTTTC.

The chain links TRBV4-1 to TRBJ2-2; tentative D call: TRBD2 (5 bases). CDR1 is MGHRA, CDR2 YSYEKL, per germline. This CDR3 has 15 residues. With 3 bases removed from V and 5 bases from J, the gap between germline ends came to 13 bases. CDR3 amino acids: CASSHSSYGTGELFF. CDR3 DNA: TGCGCCAGCAGCCATTCTAGCTATGGAACCGGGGAGCTGTTTTTT.

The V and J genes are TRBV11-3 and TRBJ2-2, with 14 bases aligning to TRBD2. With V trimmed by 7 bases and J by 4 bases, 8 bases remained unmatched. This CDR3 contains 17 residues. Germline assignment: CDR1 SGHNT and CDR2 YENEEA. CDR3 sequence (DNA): TGTGCCAGCACCAAGACTAGCGGGAGGGACGGCACCGGGGAGCTGTTTTTT. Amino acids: CASTKTSGRDGTGELFF.

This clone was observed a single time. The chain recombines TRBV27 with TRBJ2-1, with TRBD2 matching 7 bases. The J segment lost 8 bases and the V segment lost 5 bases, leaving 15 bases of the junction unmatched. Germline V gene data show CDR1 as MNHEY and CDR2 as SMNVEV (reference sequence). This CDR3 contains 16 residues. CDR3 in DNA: TGTGCCAGCAGTCCTTGGGGGGACTATTCTGGGGATGAGCAGTTCTTC. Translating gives CASSPWGDYSGDEQFF.

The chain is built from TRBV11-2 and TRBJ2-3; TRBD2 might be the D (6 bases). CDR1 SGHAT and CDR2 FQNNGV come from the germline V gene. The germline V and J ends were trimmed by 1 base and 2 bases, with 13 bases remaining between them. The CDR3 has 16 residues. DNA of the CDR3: TGTGCCAGCAGCTTAGCTAAGCGGGCCGACACAGATACGCAGTATTTT. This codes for CASSLAKRADTDTQYF.

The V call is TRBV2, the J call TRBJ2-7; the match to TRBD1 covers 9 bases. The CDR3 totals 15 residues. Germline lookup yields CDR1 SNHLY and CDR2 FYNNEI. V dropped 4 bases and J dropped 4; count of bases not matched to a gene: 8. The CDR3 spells CASSVRDRVLYEQYF. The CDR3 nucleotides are TGTGCCAGCAGTGTACGGGACAGGGTCCTATACGAGCAGTACTTC.

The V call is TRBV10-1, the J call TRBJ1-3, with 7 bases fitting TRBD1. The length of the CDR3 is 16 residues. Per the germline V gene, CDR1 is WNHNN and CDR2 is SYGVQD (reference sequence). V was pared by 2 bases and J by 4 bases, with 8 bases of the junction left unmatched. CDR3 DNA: TGCGCCAGCAGTGAGGAGTGGGACAGTAGGGGAAACACCATATATTTT. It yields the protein CASSEEWDSRGNTIYF.

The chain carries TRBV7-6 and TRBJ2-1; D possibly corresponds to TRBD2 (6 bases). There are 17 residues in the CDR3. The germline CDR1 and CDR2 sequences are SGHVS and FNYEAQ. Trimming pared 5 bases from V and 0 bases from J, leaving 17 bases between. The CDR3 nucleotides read TGTGCCAGCAGCCCCCCGGGACTCTTGAGCTCCTACAATGAGCAGTTCTTC. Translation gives CASSPPGLLSSYNEQFF.

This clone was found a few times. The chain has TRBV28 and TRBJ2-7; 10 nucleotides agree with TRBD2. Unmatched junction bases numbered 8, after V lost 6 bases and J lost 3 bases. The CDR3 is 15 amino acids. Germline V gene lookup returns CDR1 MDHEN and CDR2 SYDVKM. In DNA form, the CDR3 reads TGTGCCAGCAGGACAGGCAGGACTAGCGGCTACGAGCAGTACTTC. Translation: CASRTGRTSGYEQYF.

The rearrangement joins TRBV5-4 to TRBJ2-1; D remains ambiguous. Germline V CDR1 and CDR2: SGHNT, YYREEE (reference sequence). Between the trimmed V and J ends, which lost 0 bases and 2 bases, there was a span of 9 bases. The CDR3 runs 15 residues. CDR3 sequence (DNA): TGTGCCAGCAGCTTGGGGCCGGGTCCCTACAATGAGCAGTTCTTC. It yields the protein CASSLGPGPYNEQFF.

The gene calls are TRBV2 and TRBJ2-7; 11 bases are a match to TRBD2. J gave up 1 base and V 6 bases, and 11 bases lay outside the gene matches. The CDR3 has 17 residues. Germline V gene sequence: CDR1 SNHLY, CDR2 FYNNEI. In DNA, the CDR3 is TGTGCCAGCAGGGCGGGACTAGCGGCCCCCGGGTCCTACGAGCAGTACTTC. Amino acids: CASRAGLAAPGSYEQYF. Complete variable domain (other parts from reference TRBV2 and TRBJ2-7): EPEVTQTPSHQVTQMGQEVILRCVPISNHLYFYWYRQILGQKVEFLVSFYNNEISEKSEIFDDQFSVERPDGSNFTLKIRSTKLEDSAMYFCASRAGLAAPGSYEQYFGPGTRLTVT.

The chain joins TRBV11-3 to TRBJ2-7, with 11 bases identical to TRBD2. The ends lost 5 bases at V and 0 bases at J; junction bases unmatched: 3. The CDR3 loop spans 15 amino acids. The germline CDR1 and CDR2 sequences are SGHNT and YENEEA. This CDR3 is CASSLGLAVSYEQYF. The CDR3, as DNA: TGTGCCAGCAGCCTGGGACTAGCGGTCTCCTACGAGCAGTACTTC.

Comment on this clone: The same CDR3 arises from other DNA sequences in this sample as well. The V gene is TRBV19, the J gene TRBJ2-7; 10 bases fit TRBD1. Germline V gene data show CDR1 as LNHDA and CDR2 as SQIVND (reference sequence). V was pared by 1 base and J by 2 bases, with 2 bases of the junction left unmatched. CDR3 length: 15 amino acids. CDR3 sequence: CASSIGQGATYEQYF. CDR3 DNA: TGTGCCAGTAGTATAGGACAGGGGGCGACCTACGAGCAGTACTTC.

CDR3 nucleotide sequence: TGTGCCATCAGTGAGTCCCCGCGCCGGGACAGGCCCATTGGAGAGCAGTACTTC. Protein product: CAISESPRRDRPIGEQYF. V gene TRBV10-3 combines with J gene TRBJ2-7; 8 bases fit TRBD1. CDR3 length: 18 amino acids. Germline loops: CDR1 ENHRY, CDR2 SYGVKD. The J segment lost 7 bases and the V segment lost 0 bases, leaving 17 bases of the junction unmatched.

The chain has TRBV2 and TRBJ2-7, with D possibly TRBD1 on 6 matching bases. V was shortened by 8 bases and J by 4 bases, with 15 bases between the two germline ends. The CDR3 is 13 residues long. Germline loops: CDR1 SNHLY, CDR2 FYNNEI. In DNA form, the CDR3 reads TGTGCCAGCTCTCCACGGACAGTGTACGAGCAGTACTTC. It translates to CASSPRTVYEQYF.

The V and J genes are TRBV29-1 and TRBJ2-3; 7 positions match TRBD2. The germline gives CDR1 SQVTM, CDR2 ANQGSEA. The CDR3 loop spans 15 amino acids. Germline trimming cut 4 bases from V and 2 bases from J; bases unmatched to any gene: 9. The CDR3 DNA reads TGCAGCGTTGGTGATAGCGGGTTTCCCACAGATACGCAGTATTTT. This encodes CSVGDSGFPTDTQYF.

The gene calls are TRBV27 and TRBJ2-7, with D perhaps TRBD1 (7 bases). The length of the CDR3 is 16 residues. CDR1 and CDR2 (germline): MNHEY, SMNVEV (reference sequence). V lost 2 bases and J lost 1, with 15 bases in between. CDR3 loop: CASSLRGAGGSYEQYF. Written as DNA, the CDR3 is TGTGCCAGCAGTTTAAGGGGGGCAGGGGGTTCCTACGAGCAGTACTTC.

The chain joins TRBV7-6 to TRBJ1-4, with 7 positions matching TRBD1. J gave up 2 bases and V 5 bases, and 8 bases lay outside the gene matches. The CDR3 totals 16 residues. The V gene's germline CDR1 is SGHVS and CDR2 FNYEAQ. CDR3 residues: CASSPQLTGTNEKLFF. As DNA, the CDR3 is TGTGCCAGCAGCCCCCAGCTGACAGGGACTAATGAAAAACTGTTTTTT.

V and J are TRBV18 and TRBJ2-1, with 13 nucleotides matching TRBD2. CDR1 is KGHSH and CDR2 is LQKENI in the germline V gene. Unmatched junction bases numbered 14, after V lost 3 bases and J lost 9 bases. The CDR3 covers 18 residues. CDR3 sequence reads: CASSPGGSGLAGAGEQFF. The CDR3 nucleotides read TGTGCCAGCTCACCGGGCGGCAGCGGACTAGCGGGAGCGGGTGAGCAGTTCTTC.